Following are 25 T cell receptor beta chains from one sample sequenced in a study of high-grade serous ovarian cancer treatment subgroups. Data came from immunoSEQ multiplex PCR; TCRdb stores just in-frame clones and leaves some out. The table lists 2,500 to 3,000 clones, roughly 75% of them singletons. Tumor samples were taken before definitive surgery or chemotherapy. Sequenced sample: tumor tissue. The origin of the receptors is a human donor with high-grade serous ovarian cancer.

The CDR3 region is CASSFSPNTEAFF. The CDR3 nucleotides are TGCGCCAGCAGCTTTAGTCCGAACACTGAAGCTTTCTTT. V usage is TRBV5-1 and J usage is TRBJ1-1; the D is unclear. The V gene lost 2 bases and the J gene lost 1 base, with 6 bases spanning the gap. CDR3 length: 13 amino acids. Germline CDR1 is SGHRS and CDR2 is YFSETQ.

The J gene is TRBJ2-1, the V gene TRBV18; 12 bases fit TRBD2. V dropped 6 bases and J dropped 4; count of bases not matched to a gene: 1. CDR1 and CDR2 (germline): KGHSH, LQKENI. The CDR3 runs 14 residues. The CDR3 DNA reads TGTGCCAGCTCCGGACTAGCGGGGTACAATGAGCAGTTCTTC. Its translation is CASSGLAGYNEQFF.

This chain links TRBV10-2 with TRBJ2-2; 8 positions agree with TRBD2. The CDR3 is made up of 14 amino acids. CDR1 is WSHSY and CDR2 is SAAADI in the germline V gene. Trimming removed 7 bases from V and 3 bases from J; junction bases left unmatched: 4. CDR3 sequence reads: CASNQRGYTGELFF. CDR3 in DNA: TGCGCCAGCAACCAGCGGGGGTACACCGGGGAGCTGTTTTTT.

J is TRBJ2-3 and V is TRBV7-2; 11 bases match TRBD2. Germline-derived CDR1 and CDR2 are SGHTA and FQGNSA. The V gene end was trimmed by 2 bases and the J gene end by 0 bases; junction bases not matched to a gene: 7. The CDR3 has 18 amino acids. The CDR3 nucleotides read TGTGCCAGCAGCTTATTTATAGCGGGGGGGCCCAGCACAGATACGCAGTATTTT. As protein: CASSLFIAGGPSTDTQYF.

V gene TRBV4-3 combines with J gene TRBJ1-2, with 9 bases lining up with TRBD1. The CDR3 totals 15 residues. The trim removed 1 base at V and 7 bases at J, leaving 7 bases unmatched. Germline loops: CDR1 LGHNA, CDR2 YSLEER. For the CDR3, the DNA is TGCGCCAGCAGCCAAGGCGGACAGGGGTTGTCTGGCTACACCTTC. It specifies CASSQGGQGLSGYTF.

The chain has TRBV15 and TRBJ1-4; TRBD1 might be the D (5 bases). Between the trimmed V and J ends, which lost 1 base and 7 bases, there was a span of 7 bases. Germline CDR1 LNHNV, CDR2 YYDKDF (reference sequence). The CDR3 contains 13 residues. CDR3 sequence: CATSRGGGEKLFF. The CDR3 nucleotides are TGTGCCACCAGCAGAGGGGGGGGTGAAAAACTGTTTTTT. The complete variable domain, with remaining parts taken from reference TRBV15 and TRBJ1-4, reads DAMVIQNPRYQVTQFGKPVTLSCSQTLNHNVMYWYQQKSSQAPKLLFHYYDKDFNNEADTPDNFQSRRPNTSFCFLDIRSPGLGDTAMYLCATSRGGGEKLFFGSGTQLSVL.

The V and J genes are TRBV11-3 and TRBJ2-1; 10 bases are shared with TRBD1. Trimming took 5 bases from V and 5 from J; bases not matched to a gene: 6. CDR3 size: 15 residues. Germline CDR1 SGHNT, CDR2 YENEEA. In nucleotides, the CDR3 is TGTGCCAGCAGCACGACAGGGGGCGCCCACAATGAGCAGTTCTTC. It is translated as CASSTTGGAHNEQFF. Full variable domain (remainder filled in from reference TRBV11-3 and TRBJ2-1): EAGVVQSPRYKIIEKKQPVAFWCNPISGHNTLYWYLQNLGQGPELLIRYENEEAVDDSQLPKDRFSAERLKGVDSTLKIQPAELGDSAVYLCASSTTGGAHNEQFFGPGTRLTVL.

This clone appeared a single time. The chain has TRBV30 and TRBJ1-2; 8 nucleotides align to TRBD1. Germline CDR1 GTSNPN, CDR2 SVGIG (reference sequence). The CDR3 runs to 13 residues. With V trimmed by 0 bases and J by 6 bases, 3 bases remained unmatched. Written as DNA, the CDR3 is TGTGCCTGGAGTGTACGACAGGGGAATGGCTACACCTTC. Protein product: CAWSVRQGNGYTF.

This chain joins TRBV2 and TRBJ2-5, with 7 nucleotides matching TRBD2. CDR3 length: 12 amino acids. J was trimmed by 5 bases and V by 4 bases; bases with no gene match: 1. Germline V gene lookup returns CDR1 SNHLY and CDR2 FYNNEI. CDR3 in DNA: TGTGCCAGCAGTGCACTAGCGGAGACCCAGTACTTC. Translation gives CASSALAETQYF.

The chain links TRBV19 to TRBJ2-1; 8 bases map to TRBD2. Germline V lookup: CDR1 LNHDA, CDR2 SQIVND (reference sequence). This CDR3 is 11 amino acids long. The junction had 5 bases not matched to a gene; V was cut back by 10 bases and J by 9 bases. The CDR3 loop is CATRRGGEQFF. DNA for the CDR3: TGTGCCACTCGACGGGGGGGTGAGCAGTTCTTC.

The chain has TRBV19 and TRBJ1-1, with D tentatively TRBD1 (5 bases). The germline V gene has CDR1 LNHDA and CDR2 SQIVND (reference sequence). This CDR3 comprises 17 residues. Trimming cost V 4 bases and J 3 bases, with 21 bases left between them. The CDR3 protein is CASSTSGRGGLDTEAFF. The CDR3 bases are TGTGCCAGTAGTACTTCAGGGCGGGGCGGGTTGGACACTGAAGCTTTCTTT.

The chain recombines TRBV5-8 with TRBJ2-1, with 10 bases aligning to TRBD2. J gave up 9 bases and V 3 bases, and 9 bases lay outside the gene matches. Germline V gene data show CDR1 as SGHTS and CDR2 as YDEGEE. The CDR3 loop spans 15 amino acids. The chain's CDR3 is CASSSLAGAGGEQFF. The CDR3 coding sequence is TGTGCCAGCAGCTCCCTAGCGGGGGCCGGGGGTGAGCAGTTCTTC.

This sequence joins TRBV11-2 and TRBJ2-4; D is perhaps TRBD2 (5 bases). Trimming shortened V by 1 base and J by 9 bases, and 16 bases separated the two germline ends. Germline CDR1 and CDR2: SGHAT and FQNNGV. The CDR3 has 15 residues. For the CDR3, the DNA is TGTGCCAGCAGCTTAGTTTTGAGGGATGTAGGCATTCAGTACTTC. Its translation is CASSLVLRDVGIQYF.

The rearrangement uses TRBV5-1 and TRBJ2-1, with TRBD2 matching 9 bases. Germline-derived CDR1 and CDR2 are SGHRS and YFSETQ. Unmatched junction bases numbered 5, after V lost 4 bases and J lost 0 bases. The CDR3 length is 16 residues. The CDR3 loop is CASSLQAGGSYNEQFF. Here the CDR3 DNA reads TGCGCCAGCAGCCTACAAGCGGGGGGCTCCTACAATGAGCAGTTCTTC. Variable domain in full (rest from reference TRBV5-1 and TRBJ2-1): KAGVTQTPRYLIKTRGQQVTLSCSPISGHRSVSWYQQTPGQGLQFLFEYFSETQRNKGNFPGRFSGRQFSNSRSEMNVSTLELGDSALYLCASSLQAGGSYNEQFFGPGTRLTVL.

The rearrangement uses TRBV28 and TRBJ1-1; 8 bases align to TRBD1. V shed 5 bases and J 4 bases; nucleotides not matched to a gene: 3. The CDR3 length is 13 residues. Germline CDR1 is MDHEN and CDR2 is SYDVKM. CDR3 residues: CASSRTGGTEAFF. Here the CDR3 DNA reads TGTGCCAGCAGTCGCACAGGGGGCACTGAAGCTTTCTTT.

As concerns this clone: This CDR3 is also generated by other DNA sequences in the sample. The rearrangement links TRBV7-9 to TRBJ2-2; D not certain. This CDR3 has 14 amino acids. The V end lost 4 bases, the J end lost 0 bases, and 6 bases lay between the germline ends. The germline V gene has CDR1 SEHNR and CDR2 FQNEAQ (reference sequence). CDR3 amino acids: CASSSNPNTGELFF. The CDR3 nucleotides read TGTGCCAGCAGCTCCAATCCGAACACCGGGGAGCTGTTTTTT.

A few counts support this clone. The CDR3 DNA reads as TGTGCCAGTAGTATGGGGACAGCGAGCAATCAGCCCCAGCATTTT. It yields the protein CASSMGTASNQPQHF. The genes are TRBV19 and TRBJ1-5, with 7 bases identical to TRBD1. Germline V gene data show CDR1 as LNHDA and CDR2 as SQIVND (reference sequence). V lost 3 bases to trimming and J lost 1 base; unmatched junction nucleotides: 3. The CDR3 has 15 residues. Full variable domain (remainder filled in from reference TRBV19 and TRBJ1-5): DGGITQSPKYLFRKEGQNVTLSCEQNLNHDAMYWYRQDPGQGLRLIYYSQIVNDFQKGDIAEGYSVSREKKESFPLTVTSAQKNPTAFYLCASSMGTASNQPQHFGDGTRLSIL.

The chain is built from TRBV7-9 and TRBJ2-1; unclear D gene. The germline CDR1 and CDR2 sequences are SEHNR and FQNEAQ (reference sequence). Trimming cost V 3 bases and J 5 bases, with 8 bases left between them. The CDR3 has 13 amino acids. DNA of the CDR3: TGTGCCAGCAGCTTTATTTTCGACAATGAGCAGTTCTTC. It translates to CASSFIFDNEQFF.

This clone came up a few times. V is TRBV10-3 and J is TRBJ2-7, with no clear D. CDR1 and CDR2 from the germline V gene are ENHRY and SYGVKD. The CDR3 consists of 13 residues. Trimming left V 4 bases short and J 4 bases short, with 11 bases between. CDR3 sequence (DNA): TGTGCCATCAGTGTATCCAGCAGGTACGAGCAGTACTTC. Residues: CAISVSSRYEQYF.

The chain joins TRBV7-2 to TRBJ1-1; D remains ambiguous. Germline V CDR1 and CDR2: SGHTA, FQGNSA. This CDR3 region has 13 residues. The V and J ends lost 5 bases and 6 bases respectively, with 13 bases between them. In nucleotides, the CDR3 is TGTGCCAGCAGCACCTCGTGGTGGGCTGAAGCTTTCTTT. It translates to CASSTSWWAEAFF. Looking up the rest from reference TRBV7-2 and TRBJ1-1 gives the full variable domain: GAGVSQSPSNKVTEKGKDVELRCDPISGHTALYWYRQSLGQGLEFLIYFQGNSAPDKSGLPSDRFSAERTGGSVSTLTIQRTQQEDSAVYLCASSTSWWAEAFFGQGTRLTVV.

This chain links TRBV18 with TRBJ2-1, with 12 bases fitting TRBD1. Per germline, CDR1 KGHSH and CDR2 LQKENI. The ends lost 4 bases at V and 5 bases at J; junction bases unmatched: 3. This CDR3 has 15 residues. CDR3 DNA: TGTGCCAGCTCACGGGGACAGGGGGCTAACAATGAGCAGTTCTTC. It translates to CASSRGQGANNEQFF.

The chain is built from TRBV7-8 and TRBJ2-5; weak D call: TRBD1 (6 bases). The J call may be in error: the DNA end matches TRBJ2-7 better. CDR3 length equals 16 residues. CDR1 is SGHVS and CDR2 is FQNEAQ in the germline V gene. The CDR3 nucleotides read TGTGCCAGCAGCTTAGACACAGGGTTCCTCTCCTACGAGCAGTACTTC. Protein: CASSLDTGFLSYEQYF.

This chain uses TRBV11-2 with TRBJ2-2, with 13 bases fitting TRBD2. The CDR3 has 17 amino acids. Germline CDR1 reads SGHAT; CDR2 reads FQNNGV. V lost 4 bases to trimming and J lost 7 bases; unmatched junction nucleotides: 9. DNA for the CDR3: TGTGCCAGCAGCTCGGGACTAGCGGGGCTTGGATTCGGGGAGCTGTTTTTT. Amino acid sequence: CASSSGLAGLGFGELFF.

V is TRBV5-1 and J is TRBJ2-5, with a weak D call TRBD2 (5 bases). V gave up 1 base and J gave up 5 bases, with 12 bases separating them. In germline, CDR1 is SGHRS, CDR2 YFSETQ. This CDR3 region has 14 residues. The CDR3 loop is CASSLSGGWETQYF. The CDR3 nucleotides read TGCGCCAGCAGCTTGTCAGGCGGGTGGGAGACCCAGTACTTC.

This chain joins TRBV14 and TRBJ2-1, with 8 nucleotides matching TRBD2. The CDR3 spans 15 residues. Germline values: CDR1 SGHDN, CDR2 FVKESK. V shed 1 base and J 9 bases; nucleotides not matched to a gene: 8. CDR3 DNA: TGTGCCAGCAGCCAAGTTACGGGAGGGCCGATTGAGCAGTTCTTC. Its protein product is CASSQVTGGPIEQFF.